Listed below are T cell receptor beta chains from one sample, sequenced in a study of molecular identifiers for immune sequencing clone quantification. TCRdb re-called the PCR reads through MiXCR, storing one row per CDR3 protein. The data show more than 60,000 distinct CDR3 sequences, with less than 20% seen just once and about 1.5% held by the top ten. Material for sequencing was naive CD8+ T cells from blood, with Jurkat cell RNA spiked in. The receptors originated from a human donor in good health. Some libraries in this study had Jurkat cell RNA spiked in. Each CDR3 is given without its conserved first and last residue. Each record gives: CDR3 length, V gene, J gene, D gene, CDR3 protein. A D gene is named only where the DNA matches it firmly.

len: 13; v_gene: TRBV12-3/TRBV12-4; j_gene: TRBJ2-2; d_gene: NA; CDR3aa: ASNPSGPDTGELF
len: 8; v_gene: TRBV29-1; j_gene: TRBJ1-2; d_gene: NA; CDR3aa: SVRSEGYT
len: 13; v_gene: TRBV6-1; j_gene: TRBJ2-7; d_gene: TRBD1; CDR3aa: ASSEGQGFSYEQY
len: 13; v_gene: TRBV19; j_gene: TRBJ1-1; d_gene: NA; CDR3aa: ASRSSDSTHTEAF
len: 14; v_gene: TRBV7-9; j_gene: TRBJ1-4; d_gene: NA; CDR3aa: ASSLGYGQVNEKLF
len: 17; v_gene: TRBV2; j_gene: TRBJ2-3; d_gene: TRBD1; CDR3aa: ASWNGQGNVPLSTDTQY
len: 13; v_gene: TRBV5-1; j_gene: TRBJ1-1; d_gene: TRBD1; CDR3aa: ASSFRQGKNTEAF
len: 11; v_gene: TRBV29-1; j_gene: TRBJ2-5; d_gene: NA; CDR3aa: SATPIQGETQY
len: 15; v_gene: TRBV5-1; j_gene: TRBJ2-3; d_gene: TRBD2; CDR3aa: ASSLGLAGGPQDTQY
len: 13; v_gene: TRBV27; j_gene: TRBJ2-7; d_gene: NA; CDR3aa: ASRPRAQPVYEQY
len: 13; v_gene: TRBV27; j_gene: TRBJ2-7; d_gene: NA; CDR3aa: ASSLVPMTSYEQY
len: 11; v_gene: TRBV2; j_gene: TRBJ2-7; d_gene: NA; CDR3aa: ASSPDGSYEQY
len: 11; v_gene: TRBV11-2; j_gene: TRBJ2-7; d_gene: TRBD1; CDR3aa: ASRRGRAYEQY
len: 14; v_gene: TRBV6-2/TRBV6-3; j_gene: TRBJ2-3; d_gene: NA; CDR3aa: ASSYSQGRPTDTQY
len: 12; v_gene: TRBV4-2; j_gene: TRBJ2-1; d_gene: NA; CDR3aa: ASSQEGPLGEQF
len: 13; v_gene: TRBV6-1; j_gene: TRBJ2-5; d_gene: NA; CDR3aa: ASSQWDNPEETQY